The 27 T cell receptor beta chains below all came from one sample that was sequenced in a study of control samples from healthy donors and cancer patients. Assay: immunoSEQ multiplex PCR; the TCRdb copy retains only in-frame clones and omits some. The table includes approximately 120,000 clones, 75% to 95% detected once. The sequenced sample consisted of blood. The receptors stem from a human donor in good health. The donor label of this sample is uncertain.

V usage is TRBV7-2 and J usage is TRBJ1-1; D is unclear. From germline, CDR1 is SGHTA and CDR2 FQGNSA. Trimming removed 3 bases from V and 5 bases from J, with 10 bases in between. This CDR3 region has 13 residues. Here the CDR3 reads CASSFFGGTEAFF. The CDR3 nucleotides read TGTGCCAGCAGCTTTTTTGGAGGGACTGAAGCTTTCTTT.

V gene TRBV5-4 combines with J gene TRBJ2-5, with a tentative D call TRBD1 (7 bases). Between the trimmed V and J ends, which lost 4 bases and 3 bases, there was a span of 22 bases. Germline V gives CDR1 SGHNT, CDR2 YYREEE (reference sequence). The CDR3 consists of 17 residues. CDR3 nucleotide sequence: TGTGCCAGCAGCCCGGGACAGTCCAAGGGACTGAAAGAGACCCAGTACTTC. As protein: CASSPGQSKGLKETQYF.

This chain connects TRBV10-2 to TRBJ1-6; 9 nucleotides align to TRBD1. Germline V lookup: CDR1 WSHSY, CDR2 SAAADI. Trimming took 3 bases from V and 5 from J; bases not matched to a gene: 2. The CDR3 spans 15 residues. Here the CDR3 reads CASSDRDRDNSPLHF. The CDR3 nucleotides are TGCGCCAGCAGTGACCGGGACAGGGATAATTCACCCCTCCACTTT.

The rearrangement joins TRBV29-1 to TRBJ1-1; no firm D call. CDR1 and CDR2 (germline): SQVTM, ANQGSEA. The length of the CDR3 is 12 residues. V was cut by 3 bases and J by 1 base, with 6 bases left in between. CDR3 residues: CSVEYQNTEAFF. CDR3 coding DNA: TGCAGCGTTGAGTACCAGAACACTGAAGCTTTCTTT.

The chain has TRBV7-3 and TRBJ2-2, with 7 nucleotides matching TRBD1. Germline CDR1 reads SGHTA; CDR2 reads FQGTGA. This CDR3 region has 16 residues. The trim removed 5 bases at V and 5 bases at J, leaving 11 bases unmatched. The CDR3 DNA sequence: TGTGCCAGCAGCCCCCGGGACAGCCGAATGACCGGGGAGCTGTTTTTT. Translation: CASSPRDSRMTGELFF.

The rearrangement uses TRBV7-9 and TRBJ2-2; TRBD1 matches at 9 bases. This CDR3 spans 15 amino acids. V shed 5 bases, J shed 4 bases, and the junction held 5 bases outside the gene matches. Germline V gene data show CDR1 as SEHNR and CDR2 as FQNEAQ (reference sequence). The CDR3 DNA sequence: TGTGCCAGCAGCACAAGGACAGGGGCCACCGGGGAGCTGTTTTTT. This gives the protein CASSTRTGATGELFF.

CDR3 loop: CASSIDFERGRNTQYF. CDR3 DNA: TGTGCCAGTAGTATAGATTTCGAGAGGGGGCGGAATACGCAGTATTTT. The chain links TRBV19 to TRBJ2-3; 7 nucleotides align to TRBD1. CDR1 LNHDA and CDR2 SQIVND come from the germline V gene (reference sequence). The CDR3 is made up of 16 amino acids. After removal of 0 bases from V and 7 bases from J, the junction contained 10 bases not matched to a gene.

V is TRBV28 and J is TRBJ1-1, with D possibly matching TRBD1 (5 bases). Germline CDR1 MDHEN, CDR2 SYDVKM. Trimming took off 7 bases at V and 0 bases at J, with 12 bases between the two ends. The CDR3 has 14 amino acids. Here the CDR3 reads CASKLGGLNTEAFF. The CDR3 DNA follows: TGTGCCAGCAAATTGGGGGGTTTGAACACTGAAGCTTTCTTT.

The rearrangement links TRBV25-1 to TRBJ2-2, with 7 bases matching TRBD1. CDR1 MGHDK and CDR2 SYGVNS come from the germline V gene. The CDR3 extends over 15 amino acids. The V and J ends lost 2 bases and 7 bases, in that order; junction bases with no gene match: 7. The CDR3 nucleotides are TGTGCCAGCAGTGAAGGGACAGTCGGAATCGGGGAGCTGTTTTTT. Amino acids: CASSEGTVGIGELFF.

V usage is TRBV7-9 and J usage is TRBJ1-6; D is possibly TRBD1 (6 bases). Germline loops: CDR1 SEHNR, CDR2 FQNEAQ (reference sequence). The V gene lost 8 bases and the J gene lost 10 bases, with 15 bases spanning the gap. The CDR3 is 13 residues long. The CDR3 DNA sequence: TGTGCCAGCGGACAGCAATTACAATCACCCCTCCACTTT. This gives the protein CASGQQLQSPLHF.

The chain has TRBV28 and TRBJ1-5; no clear D gene. The ends were cut back, 6 bases at V and 0 bases at J, with 12 bases in the middle. This CDR3 is 15 amino acids long. Germline V CDR1 and CDR2: MDHEN, SYDVKM. The CDR3 DNA follows: TGTGCCAGCAGAGAGCGCGGCTATAGCAATCAGCCCCAGCATTTT. This encodes CASRERGYSNQPQHF. Complete variable domain (other parts from reference TRBV28 and TRBJ1-5): DVKVTQSSRYLVKRTGEKVFLECVQDMDHENMFWYRQDPGLGLRLIYFSYDVKMKEKGDIPEGYSVSREKKERFSLILESASTNQTSMYLCASRERGYSNQPQHFGDGTRLSIL.

The chain combines TRBV27 with TRBJ1-2; no definite D call. The CDR3 has 13 residues. The V and J ends lost 4 bases and 7 bases respectively, with 13 bases between them. Germline CDR1 MNHEY, CDR2 SMNVEV (reference sequence). The CDR3 DNA reads TGTGCCAGCAGTTCTTTCAGGAATCGTGGCTACACCTTC. The encoded protein is CASSSFRNRGYTF.

The chain employs TRBV18 and TRBJ2-3; 9 nucleotides align to TRBD2. V was pared by 3 bases and J by 5 bases, with 3 bases of the junction left unmatched. Germline V CDR1 and CDR2: KGHSH, LQKENI. The CDR3 has 14 residues. For the CDR3, the DNA is TGTGCCAGCTCACCGGGACTAGCAAGAGATACGCAGTATTTT. This sequence encodes CASSPGLARDTQYF.

V and J are TRBV4-2 and TRBJ1-1; D call uncertain. V lost 4 bases, J lost 7 bases, and 16 bases lay in between. The CDR3 length is 14 residues. Per germline, CDR1 LGHNA and CDR2 YNFKEQ. CDR3 residues: CASSPSLSRGEAFF. DNA for the CDR3: TGTGCCAGCAGCCCTTCGCTGTCGAGAGGTGAAGCTTTCTTT.

V gene TRBV2 combines with J gene TRBJ2-1; 8 positions match TRBD1. Germline V gene sequence: CDR1 SNHLY, CDR2 FYNNEI. CDR3 size: 15 residues. The V segment lost 6 bases and the J segment 0 bases; nucleotides outside the gene matches: 4. The chain's CDR3 is CASRKGTGSYNEQFF. In DNA form, the CDR3 reads TGTGCCAGCAGGAAGGGGACAGGCTCCTACAATGAGCAGTTCTTC.

CDR3 nucleotide sequence: TGTGCCAGCAGCTTGGAAGGGGCCGGGGCCAACGTCCTGACTTTC. It encodes CASSLEGAGANVLTF. The rearrangement uses TRBV5-8 and TRBJ2-6, with D possibly being TRBD1 (5 bases). Per germline, CDR1 SGHTS and CDR2 YDEGEE. Trimming left V 0 bases short and J 4 bases short, with 8 bases between. The CDR3 has 15 amino acids.

The CDR3 region has the DNA TGTGCCAGCAGTTCCACAGGGTTCGTAGGCTACACCTTC. It translates to CASSSTGFVGYTF. The chain recombines TRBV6-5 with TRBJ1-2; tentatively, D is TRBD1 (6 bases). V shed 4 bases and J shed 8 bases, with 14 bases lying between them. The germline CDR1 and CDR2 sequences are MNHEY and SVGAGI. CDR3 length equals 13 residues.

V and J are TRBV21-1 and TRBJ1-4. TRBV21-1 has pseudogene status. This CDR3 is 17 amino acids long. The CDR3 DNA reads as TGTGCCAGCAGCAAAGGGGTAGTAGGGGGGGTCGGTGAAAAACTGTTTTTT. It specifies CASSKGVVGGVGEKLFF.

This chain joins TRBV19 and TRBJ1-1; 10 bases are shared with TRBD1. The length of the CDR3 is 14 residues. With 6 bases clipped from V and 5 bases from J, the junction kept 6 bases outside the gene matches. The germline CDR1 and CDR2 sequences are LNHDA and SQIVND (reference sequence). The CDR3 DNA is TGTGCCAGTAGCTCCGGGACAGGGGCTACTGAAGCTTTCTTT. It encodes CASSSGTGATEAFF. The variable domain in full, completed from reference TRBV19 and TRBJ1-1, reads DGGITQSPKYLFRKEGQNVTLSCEQNLNHDAMYWYRQDPGQGLRLIYYSQIVNDFQKGDIAEGYSVSREKKESFPLTVTSAQKNPTAFYLCASSSGTGATEAFFGQGTRLTVV.

This chain uses TRBV7-2 with TRBJ1-2, with 10 bases identical to TRBD1. The V segment lost 3 bases and the J segment 8 bases; nucleotides outside the gene matches: 6. The CDR3 contains 14 residues. From germline, CDR1 is SGHTA and CDR2 FQGNSA. The CDR3 nucleotides are TGTGCCAGCAGCTTTCGGACAGGGGGACAAGGCTACACCTTC. It translates to CASSFRTGGQGYTF.

This clone has just a few counts. V and J are TRBV5-1 and TRBJ2-2, with a tentative D call TRBD1 (6 bases). The CDR3 is made up of 14 amino acids. Trimming shortened V by 5 bases and J by 3 bases, and 11 bases separated the two germline ends. The V gene's germline CDR1 is SGHRS and CDR2 YFSETQ. The chain's CDR3 is CASRKGGDTGELFF. The CDR3 DNA reads as TGCGCCAGCAGAAAAGGGGGAGACACCGGGGAGCTGTTTTTT.

The chain is built from TRBV30 and TRBJ2-3, with D perhaps matching TRBD1 (5 bases). The CDR3 consists of 13 residues. The germline gives CDR1 GTSNPN, CDR2 SVGIG (reference sequence). Trimming stripped 5 bases from V and 0 bases from J, with 9 bases between. DNA for the CDR3: TGTGCCTGGGGGGCGGCGAGCACAGATACGCAGTATTTT. It yields the protein CAWGAASTDTQYF.

This chain connects TRBV2 to TRBJ1-6, with D hard to call. This CDR3 has 13 amino acids. Germline V CDR1 and CDR2: SNHLY, FYNNEI. With 5 bases removed from V and 4 bases from J, the gap between germline ends came to 6 bases. In DNA form, the CDR3 reads TGTGCCAGCAGTTCAGAGTATAATTCACCCCTCCACTTT. Translating it yields CASSSEYNSPLHF.

The chain couples TRBV6-1 to TRBJ1-3, with D unresolved. The V gene's germline CDR1 is MNHNS and CDR2 SASEGT. The CDR3 extends over 13 amino acids. V lost 3 bases and J 15 bases, leaving 18 bases between the germline ends. CDR3 sequence (DNA): TGTGCCAGCAGTGACCACAGCTTACCCCTCGGATATTTT. This sequence encodes CASSDHSLPLGYF.

This clone was found once. This chain joins TRBV7-2 and TRBJ2-3; D unclear. CDR1 is SGHTA and CDR2 is FQGNSA in the germline V gene. This CDR3 is 11 amino acids long. Deletions cut 5 bases from V and 2 bases from J, with 2 bases between. CDR3 loop: CASSLTDTQYF. The CDR3 nucleotides read TGTGCCAGCAGCCTCACAGATACGCAGTATTTT. Full variable domain (missing parts from reference TRBV7-2 and TRBJ2-3): GAGVSQSPSNKVTEKGKDVELRCDPISGHTALYWYRQSLGQGLEFLIYFQGNSAPDKSGLPSDRFSAERTGGSVSTLTIQRTQQEDSAVYLCASSLTDTQYFGPGTRLTVL.

The rearrangement links TRBV5-6 to TRBJ2-5; weak D call: TRBD2 (6 bases). Germline CDR1 and CDR2: SGHDT and YYEEEE. Deletions cut 4 bases from V and 1 base from J, with 17 bases between. CDR3 length: 16 residues. CDR3 in DNA: TGTGCCAGCAGCCCGGGGGTCTTGGCATTCCAAGAGACCCAGTACTTC. Translated: CASSPGVLAFQETQYF.

The rearrangement uses TRBV12-3 or TRBV12-4 and TRBJ1-6; possibly TRBD1 for D (5 bases). The CDR3 runs to 12 residues. V dropped 9 bases and J dropped 9 bases, with 12 bases sitting between them. CDR3 residues: CASGQGSSPLHF. Written as DNA, the CDR3 is TGTGCCAGTGGGCAGGGCAGTTCACCCCTCCACTTT.